The rows below give T cell receptor beta chains drawn from one sample of a study of vaccination and CD4 T cells after COVID-19. Each CDR3 protein is one row after TCRdb ran MiXCR on the PCR reads. Of under 25,000 distinct CDR3 sequences in the sample, roughly 45% were seen once. For these receptors, no antigen is known. The sample comprised CD4+ T cells from blood, cultured in vitro. The origin of the receptors is a human donor who had recovered from COVID-19. Both conserved end residues are part of each CDR3. A D gene is named only where the DNA matches it firmly. The size entry is marked missing in some rows and otherwise reads once, few, many or a size class.

clone_size,j_call,d_call,v_call,cdr3_nt,cdr3_aa
.,TRBJ2-2,TRBD1,TRBV6-1,TGTGCCAGCAGTCGGGACAGGGGAAGAACCGGGGAGCTGTTTTTT,CASSRDRGRTGELFF
.,TRBJ2-1,.,TRBV28,TGTGCCAGCAGTGTAATTAACTACAATGAGCAGTTCTTC,CASSVINYNEQFF
.,TRBJ2-3,TRBD2,TRBV4-1,TGCGCCAGCAGCTTGCTAGCGGGGCGCACAGATACGCAGTATTTT,CASSLLAGRTDTQYF
.,TRBJ1-3,.,TRBV2,TGTGCCAGCAGCGTCGAAAACACCATATATTTT,CASSVENTIYF
once,TRBJ2-1,.,TRBV12-3/TRBV12-4,TGTGCCAGCAGCGTAGTTGGGGCCGCCTACAATGAGCAGTTCTTC,CASSVVGAAYNEQFF
.,TRBJ2-5,.,TRBV20-1,TGCAGTGCCCCCCGGGGGCGGGAGTACCAAGAGACCCAGTACTTC,CSAPRGREYQETQYF
few,TRBJ2-2,.,TRBV10-3,TGTGCCATCAGTGACCGGGGGCTAAATACCGGGGAGCTGTTTTTT,CAISDRGLNTGELFF
.,TRBJ2-5,.,TRBV28,TGTGCCAGCAGTACCGGGGCCACCCTCGGAGAGACCCAGTACTTC,CASSTGATLGETQYF
.,TRBJ1-2,.,TRBV5-4,TGTGCCAGCAGCTTGCCGCTTTCGGTGGATGGCTACACCTTC,CASSLPLSVDGYTF
few,TRBJ2-1,.,TRBV11-2,TGTGCCAGCAGCTTAGATCGCGACAATGAGCAGTTCTTC,CASSLDRDNEQFF
few,TRBJ1-5,TRBD1,TRBV28,TGTGCCAGCAGGCGACAGGGGTCCGGCAATCAGCCCCAGCATTTT,CASRRQGSGNQPQHF
.,TRBJ1-5,TRBD1,TRBV4-1,TGCGCCAGCAGCCAAGACTGGCAGGGGGTTTATAGCAATCAGCCCCAGCATTTT,CASSQDWQGVYSNQPQHF
.,TRBJ2-1,TRBD2,TRBV11-2,TGTGCCAGCAGCTTAGGGCCTAGCGGGGGGGCCTATGAGCAGTTCTTC,CASSLGPSGGAYEQFF
few,TRBJ1-1,.,TRBV6-2/TRBV6-3,TGTGCCAGCGCGGAGGCGACAGACATGAACACTGAAGCTTTCTTT,CASAEATDMNTEAFF
.,TRBJ2-7,TRBD1,TRBV6-5,TGTGCCAACAGTTACTCTCGACAGGGATCGGTCTACGAGCAGTACTTC,CANSYSRQGSVYEQYF
few,TRBJ1-4,TRBD1,TRBV20-1,TGCAGTGCTAGAGAACAGGGGAGAAGAGAAAAACTGTTTTTT,CSAREQGRREKLFF